This T cell receptor beta chain appears in the sequencing data of a study of neoadjuvant anti-PD-1 for oral cavity cancer. This table comes from immunoSEQ multiplex PCR, and its TCRdb copy is limited to in-frame clones, with some not included. The profile shows 84,000 or so clones, approximately 80% of them singletons. The CDR3 extends over 14 amino acids. V was cut by 5 bases and J by 7 bases, with 18 bases left in between. Germline V gene sequence: CDR1 MNHEY, CDR2 SVGAGI. This receptor was identified in a person aged 40 to 85 with oral cavity squamous cell carcinoma. Source: PBMCs, taken before nivolumab (anti-PD-1) treatment. The rearrangement joins TRBV6-5 to TRBJ2-7, with a possible D match to TRBD2 (7 bases). For the CDR3, the DNA is TGTGCCAGCAGTAGGACCCGGGGGGCCCCTGAGCAGTACTTC. It specifies CASSRTRGAPEQYF.